This T cell receptor (beta chain) stems from a study of somatic mutations in cytotoxic T cells in rheumatoid arthritis. Study-wide results and limits: More than 20% of CD8+ cells belonged to the largest clone in about an eighth of the roughly 60 patients.

Remarks on this clone: Antigen unknown.

The assay was immunoSEQ multiplex PCR, and TCRdb's table has in-frame clones only and misses some. The top ten clones hold more than 6.5% of a sample with approximately 9,700 clones, 70% to 90% of them seen once. Germline CDR1 reads LGHNA; CDR2 reads YNFKEQ. The CDR3 loop spans 22 amino acids. Trimming pared 1 base from V and 5 bases from J, leaving 32 bases between. The rearrangement links TRBV4-2 to TRBJ1-4; possible D gene TRBD1, 5 bases. This TCR derives from an adult with rheumatoid arthritis. Sequenced: CD8+ T cells sorted from blood. The CDR3 DNA sequence: TGTGCCAGCAGCCAAGCCGGGGTCTTGGGGCAGGAGAATAAGTGGGGAAATGAAAAACTGTTTTTT. This encodes CASSQAGVLGQENKWGNEKLFF.